Presented here are 30 T cell receptor beta chains from one specimen sequenced in a study of blood T cell repertoires in COVID-19. Assay: immunoSEQ multiplex PCR; the TCRdb copy retains only in-frame clones and omits some. Here the sample spans roughly 340,000 clones, about 90% being singletons. Specimen: peripheral blood. All receptors derive from a young woman who had recovered from COVID-19.

This sequence joins TRBV7-2 and TRBJ2-7, with D tentatively TRBD2 (7 bases). This CDR3 has 15 amino acids. Germline CDR1 and CDR2: SGHTA and FQGNSA. V was shortened by 1 base and J by 0 bases, with 10 bases between the two germline ends. As DNA, the CDR3 is TGTGCCAGCAGCTTAGAGGGGGGGACCTCCTACGAGCAGTACGTC. It codes for CASSLEGGTSYEQYV.

In regard to this clone: The sample carries other DNA sequences with the same CDR3. This sequence joins TRBV7-2 and TRBJ2-1, with 9 bases fitting TRBD2. J was trimmed by 6 bases and V by 3 bases; bases with no gene match: 6. This CDR3 has 15 residues. Germline loops: CDR1 SGHTA, CDR2 FQGNSA. Written as DNA, the CDR3 is TGTGCCAGCAGCTTTCGGGCGGGAGGGCCCAATGAGCAGTTCTTC. Translated, it gives CASSFRAGGPNEQFF.

This chain connects TRBV6-2 or TRBV6-3 to TRBJ2-5, with D perhaps TRBD2 (5 bases). Per the germline V gene, CDR1 is MNHEY and CDR2 is SVGEGT. The CDR3 loop spans 15 amino acids. Trimming removed 6 bases at V and 1 base at J, with 15 bases between. CDR3 sequence (DNA): TGTGCCAGCAGCCGGGGTAGCGCAGCCCAAGAGACCCAGTACTTC. This gives the protein CASSRGSAAQETQYF.

The gene calls are TRBV27 and TRBJ1-1, with D possibly TRBD1 on 6 matching bases. Trimming stripped 7 bases from V and 7 bases from J, with 10 bases between. This CDR3 region has 11 residues. From germline, CDR1 is MNHEY and CDR2 SMNVEV (reference sequence). The CDR3 nucleotides read TGTGCCAGCAAGGGGGGGTATGAAGCTTTCTTT. It is translated as CASKGGYEAFF.

V gene TRBV12-3 or TRBV12-4 combines with J gene TRBJ1-2; TRBD1 matches at 9 bases. The junction had 8 bases not matched to a gene; V was cut back by 7 bases and J by 8 bases. This CDR3 is 13 amino acids long. CDR3 coding DNA: TGTGCCAGCAATAGACAGGGGGACAGGGGCTACACCTTC. This translates into CASNRQGDRGYTF.

The chain combines TRBV7-8 with TRBJ2-2, with a possible D match to TRBD2 (5 bases). Per germline, CDR1 SGHVS and CDR2 FQNEAQ. The CDR3 extends over 17 amino acids. V lost 7 bases to trimming and J lost 3 bases, with 21 bases between them. DNA for the CDR3: TGTGCCAGCAAATTAGCTTATGGTGACGGGGACACCGGGGAGCTGTTTTTT. It specifies CASKLAYGDGDTGELFF.

This chain connects TRBV11-3 to TRBJ1-1; 7 positions agree with TRBD1. The CDR3 totals 14 residues. Losses at the gene ends were 5 bases for V and 4 bases for J; bases not matched to a gene: 7. Germline CDR1 is SGHNT and CDR2 is YENEEA. CDR3 residues: CASSPRTGPTEAFF. The CDR3, as DNA: TGTGCCAGCAGCCCGCGGACAGGCCCCACTGAAGCTTTCTTT.

This chain links TRBV27 with TRBJ2-4; maybe TRBD1 (6 bases). V was clipped by 2 bases and J by 6 bases, with 14 bases between them. CDR3 length: 15 amino acids. From germline, CDR1 is MNHEY and CDR2 SMNVEV (reference sequence). This CDR3 is CASSLEGQGRNIQYF. The CDR3 coding sequence is TGTGCCAGCAGTTTAGAGGGTCAGGGGAGAAACATTCAGTACTTC.

This clone has a single count. This chain links TRBV19 with TRBJ2-3; D may be TRBD2 (5 bases). V shed 2 bases and J shed 2 bases, with 11 bases lying between them. This CDR3 spans 15 amino acids. CDR1 LNHDA and CDR2 SQIVND come from the germline V gene (reference sequence). The CDR3 DNA sequence: TGTGCCAGTAGTATAAGCGGTTGGCTCACAGATACGCAGTATTTT. It specifies CASSISGWLTDTQYF.

V is TRBV5-5 and J is TRBJ2-5; weak D call: TRBD2 (6 bases). The germline V gene has CDR1 SGHKS and CDR2 YYEKEE (reference sequence). V was cut by 8 bases and J by 4 bases, with 24 bases left in between. This CDR3 spans 16 amino acids. CDR3 sequence: CASKIRDSLAPETQYF. CDR3 sequence (DNA): TGTGCCAGTAAAATCAGGGACTCACTAGCCCCAGAGACCCAGTACTTC.

The chain carries TRBV24-1 and TRBJ2-1, with 15 bases fitting TRBD2. The CDR3 extends over 17 amino acids. J gave up 5 bases and V 12 bases, and 13 bases lay outside the gene matches. In germline, CDR1 is KGHDR, CDR2 SFDVKD. The CDR3 loop is CAPNGLAGGPTDNEQFF. The CDR3 nucleotides read TGTGCCCCAAACGGACTAGCGGGAGGGCCAACTGACAATGAGCAGTTCTTC.

This clone was seen a handful of times. V gene TRBV7-9 combines with J gene TRBJ1-1; maybe TRBD1 (5 bases). Trimming took 3 bases from V and 1 from J, leaving 9 bases between them. The V gene's germline CDR1 is SEHNR and CDR2 FQNEAQ (reference sequence). The CDR3 loop spans 14 amino acids. The DNA of the CDR3 is TGTGCCAGCAGCTTTCGTCAGGGGAACACTGAAGCTTTCTTT. Encoded protein: CASSFRQGNTEAFF.

This clone was seen only a few times. V is TRBV11-3 and J is TRBJ2-1, with TRBD2 matching 10 bases. Trimming took 5 bases from V and 2 from J; bases not matched to a gene: 6. This CDR3 region has 16 residues. Per the germline V gene, CDR1 is SGHNT and CDR2 is YENEEA. In nucleotides, the CDR3 is TGTGCCAGCAGCGGGTTAGCGGGAGGAACCTACAATGAGCAGTTCTTC. Amino acids: CASSGLAGGTYNEQFF. Combining the CDR3 with reference TRBV11-3 and TRBJ2-1 gives the whole variable domain EAGVVQSPRYKIIEKKQPVAFWCNPISGHNTLYWYLQNLGQGPELLIRYENEEAVDDSQLPKDRFSAERLKGVDSTLKIQPAELGDSAVYLCASSGLAGGTYNEQFFGPGTRLTVL.

This clone is a singleton in its sample. This sequence joins TRBV5-6 and TRBJ1-4; 7 bases are a match to TRBD1. The ends lost 4 bases at V and 0 bases at J; junction bases unmatched: 9. The germline CDR1 and CDR2 sequences are SGHDT and YYEEEE. The CDR3 is made up of 17 amino acids. CDR3 sequence: CASSPGQIIATNEKLFF. CDR3 nucleotides: TGTGCCAGCAGCCCGGGACAGATTATCGCAACTAATGAAAAACTGTTTTTT.

The chain employs TRBV6-5 and TRBJ1-1; D unresolved. Germline V CDR1 and CDR2: MNHEY, SVGAGI. The CDR3 contains 14 residues. V was clipped by 2 bases and J by 6 bases, with 13 bases between them. The CDR3 DNA sequence: TGTGCCAGCAGTTACAGCGGGGTCGAGGCTGAAGCTTTCTTT. It is translated as CASSYSGVEAEAFF.

The genes are TRBV6-5 and TRBJ2-2; 11 positions agree with TRBD1. V lost 4 bases to trimming and J lost 7 bases; unmatched junction nucleotides: 5. CDR1 and CDR2 from the germline V gene are MNHEY and SVGAGI. The CDR3 runs to 15 residues. The CDR3, as DNA: TGTGCCAGCAGTTTGGACAGGGGGCGCCTCGGGGAGCTGTTTTTT. Residues: CASSLDRGRLGELFF.

The chain couples TRBV13 to TRBJ2-3, with 9 positions matching TRBD2. Germline V gene lookup returns CDR1 PRHDT and CDR2 FYEKMQ (reference sequence). The CDR3 has 15 residues. Trimming took 5 bases from V and 5 from J; bases not matched to a gene: 8. The CDR3 spells CASSRSGSFQDTQYF. CDR3 nucleotides: TGTGCCAGCAGCCGTAGCGGGAGTTTCCAAGATACGCAGTATTTT.

The CDR3 here is CASSMGSSGNTIYF. Here the CDR3 DNA reads TGTGCCAGTAGTATGGGCAGCTCTGGAAACACCATATATTTT. The chain employs TRBV19 and TRBJ1-3; D call uncertain. This CDR3 region has 14 residues. Deletions cut 3 bases from V and 0 bases from J, with 6 bases between. Per germline, CDR1 LNHDA and CDR2 SQIVND (reference sequence).

This clone came up once. The chain uses TRBV7-7 and TRBJ2-5; D might be TRBD2 (6 bases). Germline values: CDR1 SSHAT, CDR2 FNYEAQ (reference sequence). Trimming stripped 2 bases from V and 4 bases from J, with 11 bases between. The CDR3 sequence is 14 residues long. The CDR3 sequence is CASSLSGPGETQYF. The CDR3 DNA follows: TGTGCCAGCAGCTTAAGCGGGCCGGGAGAGACCCAGTACTTC.

V and J are TRBV19 and TRBJ2-5; D ambiguous. The CDR3 consists of 14 residues. Germline-derived CDR1 and CDR2 are LNHDA and SQIVND (reference sequence). V lost 2 bases and J 1 base, leaving 8 bases between the germline ends. CDR3 protein: CASSIRGSQETQYF. For the CDR3, the DNA is TGTGCCAGTAGTATAAGAGGCTCCCAAGAGACCCAGTACTTC.

The genes are TRBV11-3 and TRBJ2-1; maybe TRBD2 (5 bases). CDR3 length: 15 residues. The germline gives CDR1 SGHNT, CDR2 YENEEA. V lost 5 bases to trimming and J lost 5 bases, with 16 bases between them. The CDR3 sequence: CASSQDGREHNEQFF. CDR3 sequence (DNA): TGTGCCAGCAGCCAGGACGGAAGGGAGCACAATGAGCAGTTCTTC.

This clone was recorded only once. This rearrangement joins TRBV5-8 to TRBJ1-5; TRBD1 matches 9 bases. Germline V lookup: CDR1 SGHTS, CDR2 YDEGEE. The CDR3 runs to 14 residues. The J segment lost 9 bases and the V segment lost 6 bases, leaving 10 bases of the junction unmatched. The CDR3 coding sequence is TGTGCCAGCACCCGGGACAGGGAAACTTGGCCCCAGCATTTT. Residues: CASTRDRETWPQHF.

The chain links TRBV6-5 to TRBJ1-6; no definite D call. CDR3 length equals 12 residues. Germline loops: CDR1 MNHEY, CDR2 SVGAGI. V lost 7 bases, J lost 4 bases, and 5 bases lay in between. The CDR3 loop is CASTRYNSPLHF. CDR3 bases: TGTGCCAGCACCCGTTATAATTCACCCCTCCACTTT.

This chain connects TRBV20-1 to TRBJ1-1; possible D gene TRBD1, 5 bases. The CDR3 is 15 amino acids. Germline-derived CDR1 and CDR2 are DFQATT and SNEGSKA (reference sequence). Between the trimmed V and J ends, which lost 3 bases and 5 bases, there was a span of 19 bases. CDR3 protein: CSASGLQGMVTEAFF. CDR3 sequence (DNA): TGCAGTGCTAGTGGACTCCAGGGTATGGTTACTGAAGCTTTCTTT.

This chain connects TRBV11-3 to TRBJ2-2; D perhaps matches TRBD2 (5 bases). Germline V gene data show CDR1 as SGHNT and CDR2 as YENEEA. The CDR3 has 15 amino acids. V dropped 1 base and J dropped 0 bases, with 6 bases sitting between them. The CDR3 sequence: CASSLGGPNTGELFF. DNA of the CDR3: TGTGCCAGCAGCTTAGGCGGGCCGAACACCGGGGAGCTGTTTTTT. The whole variable domain, filled in from reference TRBV11-3 and TRBJ2-2, reads EAGVVQSPRYKIIEKKQPVAFWCNPISGHNTLYWYLQNLGQGPELLIRYENEEAVDDSQLPKDRFSAERLKGVDSTLKIQPAELGDSAVYLCASSLGGPNTGELFFGEGSRLTVL.

This chain joins TRBV19 and TRBJ2-4; D is possibly TRBD2 (6 bases). From germline, CDR1 is LNHDA and CDR2 SQIVND (reference sequence). The CDR3 length is 14 residues. V gave up 3 bases and J gave up 9 bases, with 15 bases separating them. CDR3 in DNA: TGTGCCAGTAGTATGAGGAGGGCCGCCAGCATTCAGTACTTC. Encoded protein: CASSMRRAASIQYF.

This sequence joins TRBV5-1 and TRBJ1-4; perhaps TRBD1 as D (5 bases). The CDR3 contains 15 residues. V lost 3 bases to trimming and J lost 4 bases, with 13 bases between them. Germline V gives CDR1 SGHRS, CDR2 YFSETQ. DNA for the CDR3: TGCGCCAGCAGCTGGTTGCCCGGGGGTAATGAAAAACTGTTTTTT. Translating it yields CASSWLPGGNEKLFF.

The chain joins TRBV19 to TRBJ2-1; possibly TRBD2 for D (5 bases). Per germline, CDR1 LNHDA and CDR2 SQIVND (reference sequence). This CDR3 is built from 16 residues. The V end lost 0 bases, the J end lost 10 bases, and 19 bases lay between the germline ends. CDR3 coding DNA: TGTGCCAGTAGTATAGATCTCCCCGACCGGGGTAGAGAGCAGTTCTTC. Its protein product is CASSIDLPDRGREQFF.

This chain uses TRBV28 with TRBJ1-2, with 9 bases that match TRBD1. The junction had 16 bases not matched to a gene; V was cut back by 4 bases and J by 1 base. Germline V CDR1 and CDR2: MDHEN, SYDVKM. CDR3 size: 19 residues. CDR3 loop: CASSSRRVSDRGLNYGYTF. Written as DNA, the CDR3 is TGTGCCAGCAGTTCAAGAAGGGTCTCGGACAGGGGACTTAACTATGGCTACACCTTC.

The chain uses TRBV5-1 and TRBJ2-3; D call uncertain. The germline V and J ends were trimmed by 1 base and 5 bases, with 11 bases remaining between them. The CDR3 loop spans 14 amino acids. CDR1 and CDR2 from the germline V gene are SGHRS and YFSETQ. The CDR3 is CASSLQSRGDTQYF. The DNA for the CDR3 is TGCGCCAGCAGCTTGCAGTCGAGAGGAGATACGCAGTATTTT. Supplemented by reference TRBV5-1 and TRBJ2-3, the full variable domain reads KAGVTQTPRYLIKTRGQQVTLSCSPISGHRSVSWYQQTPGQGLQFLFEYFSETQRNKGNFPGRFSGRQFSNSRSEMNVSTLELGDSALYLCASSLQSRGDTQYFGPGTRLTVL.